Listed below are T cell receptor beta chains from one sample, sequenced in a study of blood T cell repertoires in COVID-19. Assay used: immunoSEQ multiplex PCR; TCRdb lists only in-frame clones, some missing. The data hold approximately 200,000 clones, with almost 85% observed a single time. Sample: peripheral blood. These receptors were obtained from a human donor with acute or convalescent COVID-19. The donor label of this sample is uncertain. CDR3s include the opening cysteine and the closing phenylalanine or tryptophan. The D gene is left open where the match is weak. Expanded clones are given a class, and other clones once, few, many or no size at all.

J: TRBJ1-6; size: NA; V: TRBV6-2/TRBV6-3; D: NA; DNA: TGTGCCAGCAGTTCTGGGAGGGCCTCCTATAATTCACCCCTCCACTTT; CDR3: CASSSGRASYNSPLHF
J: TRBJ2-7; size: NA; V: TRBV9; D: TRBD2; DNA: TGTGCCAGCAGCGCCTCTAGCGGGAGCTACGAGCAGTACTTC; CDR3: CASSASSGSYEQYF
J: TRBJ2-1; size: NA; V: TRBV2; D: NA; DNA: TGTGCCAGCAGCGGAGCATACAATGAGCAGTTCTTC; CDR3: CASSGAYNEQFF
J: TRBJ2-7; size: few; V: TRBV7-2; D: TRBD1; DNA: TGTGCCAGCAGCTTCCCGGACAGGGCCTACGAGCAGTACTTC; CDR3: CASSFPDRAYEQYF
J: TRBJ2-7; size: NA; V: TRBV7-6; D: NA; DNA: TGTGCCAGCAACTCGGGGTCGGCCTACGAGCAGTACTTC; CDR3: CASNSGSAYEQYF
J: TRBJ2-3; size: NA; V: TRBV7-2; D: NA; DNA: TGTGCCAGCTCATCGGGGGGCACAGATACGCAGTATTTT; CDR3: CASSSGGTDTQYF
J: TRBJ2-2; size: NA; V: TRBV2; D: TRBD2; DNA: TGTGCCACTGGGACTAGCGGGAGTTTCGGGGAGCTGTTTTTT; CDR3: CATGTSGSFGELFF
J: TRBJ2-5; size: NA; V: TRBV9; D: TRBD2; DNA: TGTGCCAGCAGCGTAGGAGGACTAGCCACCGGAGAGACCCAGTACTTC; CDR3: CASSVGGLATGETQYF
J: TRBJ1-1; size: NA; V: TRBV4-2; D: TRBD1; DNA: TGTGCCAGCAGCCTCGGGACAGGGAATAAGAACACTGAAGCTTTCTTT; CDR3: CASSLGTGNKNTEAFF
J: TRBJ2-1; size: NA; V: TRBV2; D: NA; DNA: TGTGCCAGCAGATCCCAGGCAGGGTCATACAATGAGCAGTTCTTC; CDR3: CASRSQAGSYNEQFF
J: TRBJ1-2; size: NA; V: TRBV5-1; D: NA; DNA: TGCGCCAGCAGCTTGGACAGGTCTGGGTATGGCTACACCTTC; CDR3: CASSLDRSGYGYTF